The entry below gives a single T cell receptor (beta chain) sequence along with its context. This specimen comes from a study of blood T cell repertoires in COVID-19. For the study at large: Sites in the United States, Italy and Spain provided acute and convalescent COVID-19 samples.

This CDR3 has 13 residues. Germline-derived CDR1 and CDR2 are LNHDA and SQIVND (reference sequence). V shed 6 bases and J shed 5 bases, with 10 bases lying between them. The protocol was immunoSEQ multiplex PCR, while the TCRdb copy is restricted to in-frame clones and leaves out a portion. Seen here are over 130,000 clones, over 75% observed once, and the top ten hold about 4%. The chain uses TRBV19 and TRBJ1-4; possible D gene TRBD1, 5 bases. The specimen was PBMCs or T cells enriched from blood (not recorded which). The TCR sequence derives from a middle-aged man in a cohort exposed to, infected with or recovered from COVID-19 (not recorded which). The chain's CDR3 is CASRQDGNEKLFF. CDR3 DNA: TGTGCCAGTAGACAGGACGGAAATGAAAAACTGTTTTTT. Variable domain in full (rest from reference TRBV19 and TRBJ1-4): DGGITQSPKYLFRKEGQNVTLSCEQNLNHDAMYWYRQDPGQGLRLIYYSQIVNDFQKGDIAEGYSVSREKKESFPLTVTSAQKNPTAFYLCASRQDGNEKLFFGSGTQLSVL.